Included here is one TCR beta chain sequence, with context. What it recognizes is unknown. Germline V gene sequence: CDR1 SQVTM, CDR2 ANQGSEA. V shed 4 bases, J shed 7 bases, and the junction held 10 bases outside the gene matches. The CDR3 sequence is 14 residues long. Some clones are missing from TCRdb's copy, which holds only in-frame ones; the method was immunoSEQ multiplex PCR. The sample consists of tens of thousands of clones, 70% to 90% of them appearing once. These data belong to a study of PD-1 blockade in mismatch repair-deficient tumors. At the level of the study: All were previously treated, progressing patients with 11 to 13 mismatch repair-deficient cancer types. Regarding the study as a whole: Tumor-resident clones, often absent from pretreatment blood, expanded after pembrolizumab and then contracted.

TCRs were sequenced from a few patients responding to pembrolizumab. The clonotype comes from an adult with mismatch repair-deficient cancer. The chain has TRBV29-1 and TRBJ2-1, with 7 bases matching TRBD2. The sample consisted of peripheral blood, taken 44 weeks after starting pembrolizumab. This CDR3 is CSVGSRGGSNEQFF. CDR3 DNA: TGCAGCGTTGGCTCGAGGGGAGGGTCGAATGAGCAGTTCTTC.